The present T cell receptor (beta chain) was sequenced within a study of vaccination and CD4 T cells after COVID-19 (dated by TCRdb to between 2020 and 2023). For the study in its entirety: Convalescent patients had a positive SARS-CoV-2 result on nasal swab PCR, and of these patients, several had mild disease and one had severe disease. Overlapping spike peptide pools from SARS-CoV-2 and from the common cold coronaviruses HCoV-NL63, HCoV-OC43 and HCoV-229E were used as culture stimuli. In around 9 COVID-19 convalescent patients and several infection-naive healthy vaccine recipients, researchers compared the spike-specific CD4+ TCR repertoire from before mRNA vaccination with the repertoire from after. In control cultures, a CEFX viral epitope pool was used as positive control, an HIV-1 Nef peptide pool was used as negative control, or no peptide was added. Each participant got two doses of either the Pfizer-BioNTech BNT162b2 vaccine (n=8) or the Moderna mRNA-1273 vaccine (n=2). The convalescent cohort comprised six males and four females, including two Hispanic individuals, seven Caucasians, two Asians and one multiracial person. Post-COVID blood samples were collected from convalescent patients a median of around 100 days after diagnosis, with a range of roughly 35 to 180 days. The time from the second vaccine dose to post-vaccine blood sampling had a median of roughly 72 days and ranged from about 14 to 241 days.

Library preparation was by PCR. TCR sequencing of DNA from cultured CD4+ T cells used the Oncomine TCR Beta short-read assay at the Johns Hopkins FTIC core. Genomic DNA was extracted from the cultured CD4+ T cells with the QIAamp micro DNA kit. Oncomine TCR Beta libraries made from cultured CD4+ T cells were pooled using unique dual indexes and sequenced on an Illumina iSeq 100. In the original analysis: Non-productive sequences were removed, and CDR3s not starting with C, not ending with F or W, or shorter than 7 amino acids were discarded. Antigen-specific clonotypes were identified using the MANAFEST web application through comparison of peptide-stimulated wells with reference and other culture wells. An FDR below 0.05, an odds ratio above 5, and a productive frequency above 0.1% in at least two of three replicate wells were required for clones to be considered positive. A clonotype counted as cross-reactive if it showed significant expansion both in the SARS-CoV-2 spike wells and in at least one common cold coronavirus spike condition. CDR3 homology was assessed with Levenshtein distances (stringdist) and unrooted phylogenetic trees (ape) in R version 3.6.1. In-frame beta chains were kept once TCRdb had trimmed the public reads at Q25 with fastp and called clones with MiXCR. For every CDR3 protein sequence, its rows merge into one entry that carries the most common genes and DNA. The V and J calls and clone size are TCRdb's, not the authors'. The sample table records roughly 20,000 distinct CDR3 sequences; around a quarter of these occur just once. The ten largest make up about 11% of the sample.

This clonotype was picked up a small number of times. Its cognate antigen has yet to be identified. Within one base of it there is no much larger clone, and no base qualities were kept. Broader findings and caveats from the paper: Relatively few convalescent patients were included in the study, and early timepoints after natural infection were not analyzed. In convalescent patients, a median roughly 87% of post-vaccine SARS-CoV-2-reactive clones were detected only after vaccination, suggesting vaccine-specific priming. Of the vaccine-specific clones found in convalescent patients, nearly all (304 of 307) were mono-reactive for SARS-CoV-2 spike instead of being cross-reactive with common cold coronaviruses. The median count of SARS-CoV-2-reactive clonotypes went up from approximately 22 after infection to a few dozen after vaccination, although the change was not significant.

The CDR3 measures 12 amino acids from cysteine to phenylalanine. Of the read, only the CDR3 DNA is kept; its 36 bases are in frame from base 1. Cut back by 7 bases and 5 bases, the V and J ends lie 11 bases apart. According to the germline V gene (reference sequence), CDR1 reads SEHNR and CDR2 reads FQNEAQ. This sample's treatment or condition label indicates: approximately 11-day PBMC culture with coronavirus spike peptide pools or control peptides (ViraFEST assay). The ViraFEST assay, used in the study, expanded antigen-specific T cells with peptide pools and then identified the expanded clonotypes through TCR sequencing. The convalescent patients' positive SARS-CoV-2 PCR tests fell between March and December 2020, which was before the Alpha, Beta and Delta variants emerged in the United States. Each well held around 2.1 million PBMCs cultured with approximately 10 ug/ml peptide pools in IMDM containing roughly 5% human AB serum and approximately 10 IU/ml IL-2. Half of the culture medium was replaced with fresh IL-2-containing medium on days 3 and 7. CD4+ T cells were isolated after 10 days of culture through negative selection using the EasySep CD4+ T cell isolation kit. PBMCs were separated from whole blood using Ficoll-Paque Plus gradient centrifugation and then either used fresh or cryopreserved at -140C. Each culture condition was generally run in triplicate wells.

Source material: cultured CD4+ T cells from blood. The TCR was taken from a human donor with COVID-19. The sequence is built from TRBV7-9 and TRBJ2-5; a weak D assignment points to TRBD1 (5 bases agree). CDR3 reads: CASTKGAETQYF. The DNA is TGTGCCAGCACGAAAGGGGCGGAGACCCAGTACTTC.